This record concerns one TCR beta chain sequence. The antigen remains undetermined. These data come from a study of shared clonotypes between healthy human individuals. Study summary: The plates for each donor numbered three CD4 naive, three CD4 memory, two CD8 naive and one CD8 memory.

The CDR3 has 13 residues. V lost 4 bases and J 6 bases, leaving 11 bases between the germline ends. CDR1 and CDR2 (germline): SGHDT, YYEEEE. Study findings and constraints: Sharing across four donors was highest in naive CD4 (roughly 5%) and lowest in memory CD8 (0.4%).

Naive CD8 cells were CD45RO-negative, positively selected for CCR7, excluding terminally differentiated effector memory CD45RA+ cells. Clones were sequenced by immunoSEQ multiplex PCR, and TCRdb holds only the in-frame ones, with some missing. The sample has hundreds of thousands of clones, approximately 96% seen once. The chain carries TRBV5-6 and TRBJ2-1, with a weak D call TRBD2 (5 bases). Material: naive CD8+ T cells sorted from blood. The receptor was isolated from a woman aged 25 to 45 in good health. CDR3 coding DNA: TGTGCCAGCAGCCCGGACTCTTTCAATGAGCAGTTCTTC. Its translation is CASSPDSFNEQFF.